This T cell receptor beta chain was identified in a study of CD8+ T cells in alopecia areata (dated by TCRdb to the late 2010s). About the full investigation: Treated patients were enrolled in an open-label pilot trial of oral tofacitinib at 5 to 10 mg twice daily for moderate-to-severe alopecia areata. Tofacitinib was given for 6 to 18 months, followed by 6 months of follow-up off drug to assess delayed response and recurrence. For the treated patients, the SALT score, which quantifies what percentage of scalp surface area is affected, served as the measure of disease severity. High-throughput TCRbeta sequencing was used to examine T cell clonal expansion in alopecia areata in both the C3H/HeJ mouse model and human patients. On the human side, TCRbeta sequencing was run on scalp tissue and on sorted CD4+ and CD8+ peripheral blood T cells from healthy controls and from alopecia areata patients with either patchy or totalis/universalis disease. Biopsies were taken from tofacitinib-treated patients at baseline and again at 4 and 24 weeks into treatment, and several of those patients also had a later scalp biopsy. Scalp clonality was compared across normal scalp (n=4), patchy alopecia areata scalp (n=8), and alopecia totalis/universalis scalp (n=8). The RNA source kit depended on sample type: the PAXgene miRNA kit for fixed scalp, the miRNeasy kit for PBMCs, and the RNeasy kit for mouse skin. immunoSEQ multiplex PCR using 35 Vbeta forward primers and 13 Jbeta reverse primers was used to amplify TCRbeta CDR3 regions. Study-wide findings and limitations: Resident alphabeta T cells in normal human skin are also sequenced, complicating scalp TCR repertoire analysis, unlike mouse skin dominated by gammadelta T cells. During tofacitinib treatment, many expanded lesional clones stuck around in both scalp and blood, and this persistence may partly explain why relapse happens after treatment is stopped. Compared with normal scalp, lesional scalp had higher clonality and more expanded CD8+ clones, particularly in alopecia totalis/universalis, a pattern that suggests antigenic drive. The treated cohort was small, with a single nonresponder, so links between baseline CD8+ expansion and response need larger studies. Tofacitinib significantly decreased scalp clonality and the number of expanded CD8+ clones among the top 100 scalp clones. TCR sequences shared between patients were less clear than in mice, possibly partly because of HLA diversity in the patient population.

The sample's time point label, decoded: more than three weeks on oral tofacitinib. According to the study, the label for this sample's treatment or condition signals: oral pan-JAK inhibitor, 5-10 mg twice daily. Lesional scalp punch biopsies and peripheral blood were obtained from alopecia areata patients. PBMCs were isolated by density centrifugation and stained for CD3, CD4 and CD8, after which CD4+ and CD8+ T cells were sorted on a FACSAria. For CDR1 and CDR2, the germline V gene lists MNHEY and SVGAGI. Cut back by 4 bases and 6 bases, the V and J ends lie 15 bases apart. The CDR3 runs 14 residues from the cysteine to the phenylalanine. Kept here is only the CDR3 DNA, which spans 42 bases and is read in frame from base 1. A remark on this clone: Its antigen is currently not known. No base quality information exists; no much larger clone differs at one position.

The library was obtained by the immunoSEQ multiplex PCR assay. To provide template for TCR sequencing, every sample had RNA extracted and reverse transcribed into cDNA. First-strand cDNA was synthesized with SuperScript III using a 2:1 mix of oligo-dT and random hexamers. A synthetic immune receptor repertoire was used to measure amplification bias, and any remaining bias was corrected computationally. The paper's processing steps were these. Raw reads were preprocessed for error removal, and CDR3 was defined according to IMGT conventions as running from the conserved cysteine to phenylalanine. Clonality was computed by normalizing Shannon entropy by log2 of the number of productive unique TCRs and subtracting the result from 1. Scalp TCRbeta sequences were cross-referenced with sorted blood CD4 and CD8 repertoires so that the CD4 or CD8 identity of scalp clones could be inferred. TCRdb mirrors the immuneACCESS table, restricted to in-frame sequences. Some clones are absent from its copies; in checked studies, under half trace to an unresolved V gene, and the reason for the others is unknown. V and J calls and clone size are as listed in that table; D and trimming were resolved from the DNA. Here the sample has under 150,000 clones; around 63% occur a single time. The top ten hold around 5.7% of the sample.

The material was CD4+ T cells sorted from blood, obtained at week 4, from a patient treated with tofacitinib. This chain joins TRBV6-5 to TRBJ1-1; no D gene is confidently identified. The clonotype was recovered from a human donor with alopecia areata. The DNA sequence is as follows: TGTGCCAGCAGTTTGGGTCCTCCGGCACCTGAAGCTTTCTTT. This encodes CASSLGPPAPEAFF.